The clone carrying this TCR beta chain was found a few times. The antigen remains undetermined. When ophthalmopathy did not progress within 18 months, Graves' hyperthyroidism was considered stable. Orbital computed tomography and thyroid ultrasound, together with serum TRAb and thyroxine and clinical symptoms, were used for diagnoses. Template material for amplifying TCR beta CDR3 regions consisted of RNA transcripts. Primed by the HTBI set, a first-round RT-PCR was run on the TCR CDR3. TCRdb reprocessed the multiplex PCR reads with MiXCR, giving one entry per CDR3 protein. The sample includes approximately 630,000 distinct CDR3 sequences, around 15% seen only once; the top ten take 3.5% to 4%. This record comes from a study of T cells in Graves' hyperthyroidism and ophthalmopathy. Study context: The blood sample was taken at first diagnosis, before treatment began.

Notes on the study in general: Blood also carried most thyroid clonotypes expanded above 0.001.

Sequenced input: blood. The sequence was collected from a woman in her twenties or thirties with Graves' hyperthyroidism.

The CDR3 region is CASSQDRAGSYEQYF. DNA of the CDR3: TGTGCCAGCAGCCAAGATCGGGCAGGTTCCTACGAGCAGTACTTC. The chain combines TRBV4-2 with TRBJ2-7; no reliable D call. The CDR3 sequence is 15 residues long. CDR1 and CDR2 from the germline V gene are LGHNA and YNFKEQ. The ends were cut back, 0 bases at V and 1 base at J, with 10 bases in the middle.